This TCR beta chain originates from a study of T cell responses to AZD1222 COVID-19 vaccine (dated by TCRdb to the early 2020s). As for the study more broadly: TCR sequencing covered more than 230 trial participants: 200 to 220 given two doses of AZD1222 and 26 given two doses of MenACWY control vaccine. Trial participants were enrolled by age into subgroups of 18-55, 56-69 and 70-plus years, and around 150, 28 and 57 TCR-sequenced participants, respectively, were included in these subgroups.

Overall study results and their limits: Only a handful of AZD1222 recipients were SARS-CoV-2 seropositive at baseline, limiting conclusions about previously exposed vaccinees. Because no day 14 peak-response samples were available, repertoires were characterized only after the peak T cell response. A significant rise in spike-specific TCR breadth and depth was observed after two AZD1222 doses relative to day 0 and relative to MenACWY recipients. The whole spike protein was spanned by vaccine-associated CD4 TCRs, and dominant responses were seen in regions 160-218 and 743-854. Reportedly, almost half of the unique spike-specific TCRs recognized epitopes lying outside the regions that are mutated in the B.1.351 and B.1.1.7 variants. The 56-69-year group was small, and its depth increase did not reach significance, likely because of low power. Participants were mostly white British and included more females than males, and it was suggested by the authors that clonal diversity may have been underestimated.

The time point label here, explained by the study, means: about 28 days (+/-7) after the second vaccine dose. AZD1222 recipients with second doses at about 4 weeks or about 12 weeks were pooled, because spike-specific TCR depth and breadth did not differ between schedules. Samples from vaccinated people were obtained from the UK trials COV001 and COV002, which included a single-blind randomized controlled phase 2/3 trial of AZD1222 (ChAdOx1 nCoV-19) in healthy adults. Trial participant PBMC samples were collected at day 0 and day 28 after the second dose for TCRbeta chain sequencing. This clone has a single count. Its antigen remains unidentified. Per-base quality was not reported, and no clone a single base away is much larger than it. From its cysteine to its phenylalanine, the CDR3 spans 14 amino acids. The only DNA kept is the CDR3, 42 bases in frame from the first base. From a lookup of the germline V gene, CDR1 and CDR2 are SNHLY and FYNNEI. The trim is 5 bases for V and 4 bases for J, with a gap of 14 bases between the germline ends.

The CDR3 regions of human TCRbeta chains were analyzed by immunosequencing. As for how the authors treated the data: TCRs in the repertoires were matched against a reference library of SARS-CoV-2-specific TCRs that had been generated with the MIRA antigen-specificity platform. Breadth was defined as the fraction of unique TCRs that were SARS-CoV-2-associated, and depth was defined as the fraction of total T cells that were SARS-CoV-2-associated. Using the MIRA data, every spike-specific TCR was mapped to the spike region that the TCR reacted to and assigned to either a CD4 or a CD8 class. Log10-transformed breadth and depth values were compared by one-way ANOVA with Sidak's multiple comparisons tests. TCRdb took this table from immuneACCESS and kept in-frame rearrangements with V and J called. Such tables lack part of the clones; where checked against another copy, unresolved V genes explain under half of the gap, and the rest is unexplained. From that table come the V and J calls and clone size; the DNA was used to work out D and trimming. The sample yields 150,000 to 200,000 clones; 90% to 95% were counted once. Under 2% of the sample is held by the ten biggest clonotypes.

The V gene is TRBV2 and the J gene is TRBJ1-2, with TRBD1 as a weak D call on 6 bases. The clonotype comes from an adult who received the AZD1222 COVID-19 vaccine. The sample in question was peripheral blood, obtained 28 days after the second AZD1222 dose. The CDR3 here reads CASSQLQGTYGYTF. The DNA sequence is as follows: TGTGCCAGCAGTCAACTTCAGGGGACCTATGGCTACACCTTC.